This TCR beta chain was recorded in a study of T cell responses to AZD1222 COVID-19 vaccine. Study-level background: Investigators merged groups given second doses at roughly 4 or roughly 12 weeks. Study conclusions and caveats: Across spike, vaccine-associated CD4 TCRs were found, dominant at 160-218 and 743-854.

As regards this clone: Its antigen remains unknown.

Here immunoSEQ multiplex PCR was the method, and the copy in TCRdb shows in-frame clones only, minus some. This sample has 150,000 to 200,000 clones, with 90% found just once. Between the trimmed V and J ends, which lost 5 bases and 2 bases, there was a span of 10 bases. The CDR3 is made up of 13 amino acids. The germline gives CDR1 SGHTA, CDR2 FQGNSA. This sequence was found in an adult in good health. The gene calls are TRBV7-2 and TRBJ2-7; D gene uncertain. The material was peripheral blood, obtained on day 0 of AZD1222 vaccination. Here the CDR3 DNA reads TGTGCCAGCAGCAAAACAGCGACCTACGAGCAGTACTTC. Translation gives CASSKTATYEQYF.